This TCR beta chain appears in the sequencing data of a study of T-cell reconstitution after alpha-beta-depleted transplantation in children. This CDR3 contains 15 residues. J gave up 3 bases and V 3 bases, and 9 bases lay outside the gene matches. Per the germline V gene, CDR1 is DFQATT and CDR2 is SNEGSKA (reference sequence). Library preparation (for TCRbeta) was performed with unique molecular identifiers. TCRdb fed the PCR reads into MiXCR, producing one record per CDR3 protein. The sample has 500,000 to 650,000 distinct CDR3 sequences; 9.5% to 12% are singletons. This TCR came from a female patient aged 2-9 years who had a stem cell transplant for aplastic anemia, so the T cells may come from the graft donor. This chain connects TRBV20-1 to TRBJ2-3, with 7 bases fitting TRBD1. This material consisted of PBMCs, mostly from graft donor cells, taken 180 days after TCRalphabeta/CD19-depleted stem cell transplant. Here the CDR3 reads CSASPRQGMTDTQYF. Written as DNA, the CDR3 is TGCAGTGCTAGCCCGAGACAGGGAATGACAGATACGCAGTATTTT.